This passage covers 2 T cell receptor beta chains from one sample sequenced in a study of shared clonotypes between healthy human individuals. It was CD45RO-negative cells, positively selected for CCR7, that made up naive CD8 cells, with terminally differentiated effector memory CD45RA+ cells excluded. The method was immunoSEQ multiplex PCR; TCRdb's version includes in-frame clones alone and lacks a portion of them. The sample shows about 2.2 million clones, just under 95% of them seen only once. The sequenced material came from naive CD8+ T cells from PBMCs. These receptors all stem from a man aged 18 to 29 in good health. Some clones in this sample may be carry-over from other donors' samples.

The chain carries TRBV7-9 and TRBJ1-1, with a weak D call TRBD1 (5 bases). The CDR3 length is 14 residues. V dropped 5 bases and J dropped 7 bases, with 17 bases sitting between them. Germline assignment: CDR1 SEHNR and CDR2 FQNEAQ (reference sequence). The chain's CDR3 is CASSAPLGVGEAFF. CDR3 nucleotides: TGTGCCAGCAGCGCTCCCCTGGGGGTGGGTGAAGCTTTCTTT.

CDR3 protein: CASSSEVAPSTDTQYF. CDR3 DNA sequence: TGCGCCAGCAGTTCCGAGGTGGCGCCTAGCACAGATACGCAGTATTTT. V gene TRBV4-1 combines with J gene TRBJ2-3; D gene unclear. V was pared by 6 bases and J by 0 bases, with 16 bases between. CDR1 and CDR2 from the germline V gene are MGHRA and YSYEKL. This CDR3 spans 16 amino acids.